These T cell receptor beta chains were read from a single sample in a study of blood T cell repertoires in COVID-19. Using immunoSEQ multiplex PCR, the repertoire was profiled, and TCRdb retains in-frame clones only, with some absent. This table has approximately 270,000 clones, roughly 88% appearing once. Sequenced material: peripheral blood. Receptors originate from a woman in her sixties or seventies with acute or convalescent COVID-19. CDR3s include the opening cysteine and the closing phenylalanine or tryptophan. Fields, in order: CDR3 DNA, CDR3 protein, clone size, J gene, D gene, V gene. A D gene is named only where the DNA matches it firmly. The size entry is marked missing in some rows and otherwise reads once, few, many or a size class.

cdr3_nt: TGTGCCAGCAGATTTAGCGGGGGGGTAGCCGAGCAGTTCTTC
cdr3_aa: CASRFSGGVAEQFF
clone_size: NA
j_call: TRBJ2-1
d_call: TRBD2
v_call: TRBV7-8

cdr3_nt: TGTGCCAGCAGTCCCCTGCTAGCGGGGAACACAGATACGCAGTATTTT
cdr3_aa: CASSPLLAGNTDTQYF
clone_size: NA
j_call: TRBJ2-3
d_call: TRBD2
v_call: TRBV27

cdr3_nt: TGTGCCACCAGCAGAGAGGGGCAGCTCCAAGAGACCCAGTACTTC
cdr3_aa: CATSREGQLQETQYF
clone_size: NA
j_call: TRBJ2-5
d_call: NA
v_call: TRBV15

cdr3_nt: TGTGCCAGCAGCACCAGACAGACGTATCAGCCCCAGCATTTT
cdr3_aa: CASSTRQTYQPQHF
clone_size: few
j_call: TRBJ1-5
d_call: NA
v_call: TRBV7-2

cdr3_nt: TGCAGTGCTAGTGGCGGGCGGGGTAAAGAGACCCAGTACTTC
cdr3_aa: CSASGGRGKETQYF
clone_size: NA
j_call: TRBJ2-5
d_call: NA
v_call: TRBV20-1

cdr3_nt: TGCGGGACAGCGAGCACAGATACGCAGTATTTT
cdr3_aa: CGTASTDTQYF
clone_size: few
j_call: TRBJ2-3
d_call: TRBD1
v_call: TRBV19

cdr3_nt: TGTGCCAGTAGTCGACCGGGGTCCGGAAAAAACACCATATATTTT
cdr3_aa: CASSRPGSGKNTIYF
clone_size: NA
j_call: TRBJ1-3
d_call: NA
v_call: TRBV19

cdr3_nt: TGTGCCAGCGGCCCAGGGGGCGATCAGCCCCAGCATTTT
cdr3_aa: CASGPGGDQPQHF
clone_size: NA
j_call: TRBJ1-5
d_call: TRBD1
v_call: TRBV7-8

cdr3_nt: TGTGCCAGCAGCCGCACTAGCGGGGCCTACAATGAGCAGTTCTTC
cdr3_aa: CASSRTSGAYNEQFF
clone_size: NA
j_call: TRBJ2-1
d_call: TRBD2
v_call: TRBV5-4

cdr3_nt: TGTGCCAGCAGCTTGCAGGGGGGCGGTACTGAAGCTTTCTTT
cdr3_aa: CASSLQGGGTEAFF
clone_size: NA
j_call: TRBJ1-1
d_call: TRBD1
v_call: TRBV5-4

cdr3_nt: TGTGCCAGCAGTTACTTAACAGGGCCCTATAATTCACCCCTCCACTTT
cdr3_aa: CASSYLTGPYNSPLHF
clone_size: NA
j_call: TRBJ1-6
d_call: NA
v_call: TRBV6-6

cdr3_nt: TGTGCCACCAAGTGGCGCGGGAATGAGCAGTTCTTC
cdr3_aa: CATKWRGNEQFF
clone_size: NA
j_call: TRBJ2-1
d_call: NA
v_call: TRBV12-3/TRBV12-4

cdr3_nt: TGCAGTGCTAGAGATGGCGGGACCCAGTACTTC
cdr3_aa: CSARDGGTQYF
clone_size: NA
j_call: TRBJ2-5
d_call: NA
v_call: TRBV20-1

cdr3_nt: TGTGCCTCAACGCGTTCCCCGCAGGGGAAGGCGCCCCAGCATTTT
cdr3_aa: CASTRSPQGKAPQHF
clone_size: NA
j_call: TRBJ1-5
d_call: NA
v_call: TRBV2

cdr3_nt: TGTGCCAGCAGCCCGGGAGGGGTGAACACTGAAGCTTTCTTT
cdr3_aa: CASSPGGVNTEAFF
clone_size: NA
j_call: TRBJ1-1
d_call: NA
v_call: TRBV6-5

cdr3_nt: TGTGCCAGCAGCCGAACAACAGGGGGCGGCGAGCAGTACTTC
cdr3_aa: CASSRTTGGGEQYF
clone_size: NA
j_call: TRBJ2-7
d_call: TRBD1
v_call: TRBV6-5

cdr3_nt: TGCGCCAGCAGCCCCGGGACAACTGCTTCTAACACAGATACGCAGTATTTT
cdr3_aa: CASSPGTTASNTDTQYF
clone_size: NA
j_call: TRBJ2-3
d_call: NA
v_call: TRBV5-1

cdr3_nt: TGTGCCAGCAGCTTAGGTACGGGACTCTCGCGGCCGGAAGCTTTCTTT
cdr3_aa: CASSLGTGLSRPEAFF
clone_size: once
j_call: TRBJ1-1
d_call: NA
v_call: TRBV7-9

cdr3_nt: TGCGCCAGCAGTCCGGGGACAGATTACTATGGCTACACCTTC
cdr3_aa: CASSPGTDYYGYTF
clone_size: NA
j_call: TRBJ1-2
d_call: TRBD1
v_call: TRBV10-1

cdr3_nt: TGTGCCAGCAGCGGACAGGGGGCGTCCGGGGAGCTGTTTTTT
cdr3_aa: CASSGQGASGELFF
clone_size: NA
j_call: TRBJ2-2
d_call: TRBD1
v_call: TRBV7-8

cdr3_nt: TGTGCCAGCAGCCAAGACCAATATCAGCCCCAGCATTTT
cdr3_aa: CASSQDQYQPQHF
clone_size: NA
j_call: TRBJ1-5
d_call: NA
v_call: TRBV3-1/TRBV3-2

cdr3_nt: TGTGCCAGCAGTCGCCCCCGGGGAGGCTACACCTTC
cdr3_aa: CASSRPRGGYTF
clone_size: NA
j_call: TRBJ1-2
d_call: NA
v_call: TRBV3-1/TRBV3-2

cdr3_nt: TGCGCCAGCAGTGAGGCGGGCAATCAGCCCCAGCATTTT
cdr3_aa: CASSEAGNQPQHF
clone_size: few
j_call: TRBJ1-5
d_call: NA
v_call: TRBV10-1

cdr3_nt: TGTGCCATCAGTGAGTCTTTCGGGGTAAATCAGCCCCAGCATTTT
cdr3_aa: CAISESFGVNQPQHF
clone_size: NA
j_call: TRBJ1-5
d_call: NA
v_call: TRBV10-3

cdr3_nt: TGTGCCAGCAGGGGACAGATCAATCAGCCCCAGCATTTT
cdr3_aa: CASRGQINQPQHF
clone_size: NA
j_call: TRBJ1-5
d_call: TRBD1
v_call: TRBV6-5

cdr3_nt: TGTGCCAGCAGCTCCCCGGGACAGGTAACCTACGAGCAGTACTTC
cdr3_aa: CASSSPGQVTYEQYF
clone_size: NA
j_call: TRBJ2-7
d_call: TRBD1
v_call: TRBV7-9

cdr3_nt: TGTGCCAGCAGACCGGGAAGGTTGAACACTGAAGCTTTCTTT
cdr3_aa: CASRPGRLNTEAFF
clone_size: NA
j_call: TRBJ1-1
d_call: NA
v_call: TRBV27

cdr3_nt: TGTGCCAGCAGTCAGCAGGAGGCCTATGGCTACACCTTC
cdr3_aa: CASSQQEAYGYTF
clone_size: NA
j_call: TRBJ1-2
d_call: NA
v_call: TRBV2

cdr3_nt: TGTGCCAGCAGCTCGGGACAGGGGGCCTACGAGCAGTACTTC
cdr3_aa: CASSSGQGAYEQYF
clone_size: NA
j_call: TRBJ2-7
d_call: TRBD1
v_call: TRBV5-5

cdr3_nt: TGTGCCAGTGGGGGCGGGCCGGTATCATCCTACAATGAGCAGTTCTTC
cdr3_aa: CASGGGPVSSYNEQFF
clone_size: NA
j_call: TRBJ2-1
d_call: NA
v_call: TRBV19

cdr3_nt: TGTGCCAGCAGCCCGGGACAGGGGACTGAAGCTTTCTTT
cdr3_aa: CASSPGQGTEAFF
clone_size: NA
j_call: TRBJ1-1
d_call: TRBD1
v_call: TRBV7-7

cdr3_nt: TGCAGCGTTGTGGTCAGAAACACCGGGGAGCTGTTTTTT
cdr3_aa: CSVVVRNTGELFF
clone_size: NA
j_call: TRBJ2-2
d_call: NA
v_call: TRBV29-1

cdr3_nt: TGCGCCAGCAGCCTGGACAGGGGATCTGGAAACACCATATATTTT
cdr3_aa: CASSLDRGSGNTIYF
clone_size: NA
j_call: TRBJ1-3
d_call: TRBD1
v_call: TRBV5-1

cdr3_nt: TGTGCCAGCTCCTCACGGGAGGACACTGAAGCTTTCTTT
cdr3_aa: CASSSREDTEAFF
clone_size: few
j_call: TRBJ1-1
d_call: NA
v_call: TRBV18

cdr3_nt: TGTGCCAGCAGTTATGCGGACAGCTACTCGGGCTACACCTTC
cdr3_aa: CASSYADSYSGYTF
clone_size: NA
j_call: TRBJ1-2
d_call: NA
v_call: TRBV6-6

cdr3_nt: TGTGCCAGTAGTAGACAGGGGATACGGCAGCCCCAGCATTTT
cdr3_aa: CASSRQGIRQPQHF
clone_size: NA
j_call: TRBJ1-5
d_call: TRBD1
v_call: TRBV19

cdr3_nt: TGTGCTAGCAGCTCGGGACTAGCGGTCCAAGAGACCCAGTACTTC
cdr3_aa: CASSSGLAVQETQYF
clone_size: NA
j_call: TRBJ2-5
d_call: TRBD2
v_call: TRBV7-7

cdr3_nt: TGTGCCAGCAGCCAAGTGGGCACCAAGAAGACCCAGTACTTC
cdr3_aa: CASSQVGTKKTQYF
clone_size: NA
j_call: TRBJ2-5
d_call: NA
v_call: TRBV14

cdr3_nt: TGTGCCATCAGCCTGGACAGGAACTATGGCTACACCTTC
cdr3_aa: CAISLDRNYGYTF
clone_size: NA
j_call: TRBJ1-2
d_call: TRBD1
v_call: TRBV10-3

cdr3_nt: TGTGCCAGCAGCCCCACGGGCCCCTCCGGGGGTCTCACAGATACGCAGTATTTT
cdr3_aa: CASSPTGPSGGLTDTQYF
clone_size: NA
j_call: TRBJ2-3
d_call: NA
v_call: TRBV9

cdr3_nt: TGTGCCAGCCCGGGGGTAGCCGGGGAGCTGTTTTTT
cdr3_aa: CASPGVAGELFF
clone_size: once
j_call: TRBJ2-2
d_call: NA
v_call: TRBV18

cdr3_nt: TGTGCCAGCAGCTTAGGGGTAGCGGGAGGCGAGACCCAGTACTTC
cdr3_aa: CASSLGVAGGETQYF
clone_size: NA
j_call: TRBJ2-5
d_call: TRBD2
v_call: TRBV11-3

cdr3_nt: TGTGCCATCAGGGAGGGGGCAGCAACTGAAGCTTTCTTT
cdr3_aa: CAIREGAATEAFF
clone_size: NA
j_call: TRBJ1-1
d_call: TRBD1
v_call: TRBV10-3

cdr3_nt: TGTGCCACCAGCAGAGATAGATCGCCCCAGCATTTT
cdr3_aa: CATSRDRSPQHF
clone_size: NA
j_call: TRBJ1-5
d_call: NA
v_call: TRBV15

cdr3_nt: TGTGCCAGCAGCCAAGGCGACGGGAAGTTAAATGGCTACACCTTC
cdr3_aa: CASSQGDGKLNGYTF
clone_size: NA
j_call: TRBJ1-2
d_call: NA
v_call: TRBV3-1/TRBV3-2

cdr3_nt: TGTGCCTGGAGCGCGGGACAGCGGAACACTGAAGCTTTCTTT
cdr3_aa: CAWSAGQRNTEAFF
clone_size: NA
j_call: TRBJ1-1
d_call: TRBD1
v_call: TRBV30

cdr3_nt: TGTGCCAGCAGCTCCTCCTACGAGCAGTACTTC
cdr3_aa: CASSSSYEQYF
clone_size: NA
j_call: TRBJ2-7
d_call: NA
v_call: TRBV2

cdr3_nt: TGTGCTAGCAGCTGTCGGACAGTCAGGACTGAAGCTTTCTTT
cdr3_aa: CASSCRTVRTEAFF
clone_size: few
j_call: TRBJ1-1
d_call: NA
v_call: TRBV7-7

cdr3_nt: TGTGCCAGCAACCGGGACAAGCGGGATACGCAGTATTTT
cdr3_aa: CASNRDKRDTQYF
clone_size: NA
j_call: TRBJ2-3
d_call: NA
v_call: TRBV2

cdr3_nt: TGTGCCATCTCGCCCTCAGGGGGCGGCAATCAGCCCCAGCATTTT
cdr3_aa: CAISPSGGGNQPQHF
clone_size: NA
j_call: TRBJ1-5
d_call: TRBD1
v_call: TRBV10-3

cdr3_nt: TGTGCCAGCAGCCCACGACAGGGCCTCGATTATGGCTACACCTTC
cdr3_aa: CASSPRQGLDYGYTF
clone_size: NA
j_call: TRBJ1-2
d_call: TRBD1
v_call: TRBV7-9

cdr3_nt: TGTGCCAGCACCGTAAGGCGGGGAGCAACTTTCTTT
cdr3_aa: CASTVRRGATFF
clone_size: NA
j_call: TRBJ1-1
d_call: NA
v_call: TRBV12-3/TRBV12-4

cdr3_nt: TGCGCCAGCAGACCCCCAGGGGCTAGCGGGTTATACAATGAGCAGTTCTTC
cdr3_aa: CASRPPGASGLYNEQFF
clone_size: NA
j_call: TRBJ2-1
d_call: TRBD2
v_call: TRBV4-1

cdr3_nt: TGTGCCAGCAGTTTTTCCCGGGGAACTGAAGCTTTCTTT
cdr3_aa: CASSFSRGTEAFF
clone_size: NA
j_call: TRBJ1-1
d_call: NA
v_call: TRBV12-3/TRBV12-4

cdr3_nt: TGCAGCGTTGAACATACAGGGGGCTACGAGCAGTACTTC
cdr3_aa: CSVEHTGGYEQYF
clone_size: NA
j_call: TRBJ2-7
d_call: TRBD1
v_call: TRBV29-1